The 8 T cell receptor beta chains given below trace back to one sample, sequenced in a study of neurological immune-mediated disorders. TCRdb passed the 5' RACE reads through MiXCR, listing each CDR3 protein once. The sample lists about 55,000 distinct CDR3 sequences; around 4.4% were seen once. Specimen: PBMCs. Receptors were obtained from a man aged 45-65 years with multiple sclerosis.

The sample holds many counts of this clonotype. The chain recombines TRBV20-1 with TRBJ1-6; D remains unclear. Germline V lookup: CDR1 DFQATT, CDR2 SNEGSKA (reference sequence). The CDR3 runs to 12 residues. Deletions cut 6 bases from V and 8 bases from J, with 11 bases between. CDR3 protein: CSAPAVDSPLHF. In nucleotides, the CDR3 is TGCAGTGCGCCGGCCGTGGATTCACCCCTCCACTTT.

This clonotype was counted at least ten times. This CDR3 is CAISESTTGRAKNIQYF. The CDR3 bases are TGTGCCATCAGTGAGTCGACGACGGGGCGAGCCAAAAACATTCAGTACTTC. The chain uses TRBV10-3 and TRBJ2-4; D might be TRBD1 or TRBD2, each matching 5 bases. CDR3 length equals 17 residues. Germline V gene data show CDR1 as ENHRY and CDR2 as SYGVKD. V lost 0 bases and J lost 0, with 12 bases in between.

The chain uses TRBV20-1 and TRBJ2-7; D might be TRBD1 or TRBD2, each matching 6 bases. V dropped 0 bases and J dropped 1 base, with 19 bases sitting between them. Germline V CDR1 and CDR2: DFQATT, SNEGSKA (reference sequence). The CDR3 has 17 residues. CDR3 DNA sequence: TGCAGTGCTAGAGACCTACGGGGGCGGGACGGTTCCTACGAGCAGTACTTC. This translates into CSARDLRGRDGSYEQYF.

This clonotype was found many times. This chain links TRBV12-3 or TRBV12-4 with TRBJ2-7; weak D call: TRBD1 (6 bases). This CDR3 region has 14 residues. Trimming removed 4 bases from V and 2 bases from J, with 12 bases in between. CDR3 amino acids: CASSYQGTTYEQYF. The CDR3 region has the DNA TGTGCCAGCAGTTACCAGGGGACGACCTACGAGCAGTACTTC.

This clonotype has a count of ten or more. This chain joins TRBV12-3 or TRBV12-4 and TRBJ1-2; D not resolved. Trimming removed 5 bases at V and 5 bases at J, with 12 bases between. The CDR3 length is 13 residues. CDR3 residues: CASSRDPDYGYTF. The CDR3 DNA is TGTGCCAGCAGTCGCGACCCCGATTATGGCTACACCTTC.

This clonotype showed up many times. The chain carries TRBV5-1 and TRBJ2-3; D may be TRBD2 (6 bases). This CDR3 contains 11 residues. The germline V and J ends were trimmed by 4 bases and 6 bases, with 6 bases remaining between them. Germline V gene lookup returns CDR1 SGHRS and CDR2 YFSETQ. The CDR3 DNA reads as TGCGCCAGCAGCGGGGGGGATACGCAGTATTTT. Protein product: CASSGGDTQYF.

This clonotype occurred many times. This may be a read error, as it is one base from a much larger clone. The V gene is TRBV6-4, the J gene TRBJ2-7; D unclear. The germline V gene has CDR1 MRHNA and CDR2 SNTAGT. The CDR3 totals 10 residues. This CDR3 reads CARSDYEQYF. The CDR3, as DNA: TGTGCCAGAAGTGACTACGAGCAGTACTTC.

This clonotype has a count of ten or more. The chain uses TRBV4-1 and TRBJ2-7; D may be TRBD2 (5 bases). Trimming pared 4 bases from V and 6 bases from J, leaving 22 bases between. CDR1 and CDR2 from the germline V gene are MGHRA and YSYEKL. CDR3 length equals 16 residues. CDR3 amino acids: CASSPPDGLDLGEQYF. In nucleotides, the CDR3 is TGCGCCAGCAGCCCCCCAGACGGTTTGGACTTAGGCGAGCAGTACTTC.